This T cell receptor beta chain appears in the sequencing data of a study of identical twins. TCRdb re-derived calls from the 5' RACE reads in MiXCR, one entry per CDR3 protein. The table lists about 520,000 distinct CDR3 sequences, roughly a fifth of them singletons. Turning to this clonotype: Its target is unknown.

Notes on the study in general: While abundant cord blood beta clonotypes carried fewer insertions, memory repertoires showed no such pattern.

Another study also made use of these data, one on T cells expressing NK-cell markers. This second study says: The authors applied an anti-gamma-delta TCR antibody in several experiments, and it restricted sorting to alpha-beta TCR T cells. In a group of roughly 6 donors, dominant NKG2C+ clonotypes represented about 1.0-8% of CD8+ T cells.

Sequenced material: CD4+ T cells sorted from blood. The receptor was derived from a woman younger than 30 in good health.

The chain's CDR3 is CATSAVVNTGELFF. CDR3 coding DNA: TGTGCCACTTCCGCCGTCGTGAACACCGGGGAGCTGTTTTTT. The chain recombines TRBV10-3 with TRBJ2-2; no definite D call. CDR3 size: 14 residues. CDR1 is ENHRY and CDR2 is SYGVKD in the germline V gene. V lost 10 bases and J lost 1, with 13 bases in between.